This entry features one T cell receptor beta chain sequence. The antigen is not known. The data stem from a study of T cell repertoires in ileal Crohn's disease. Whole-study results and caveats: All patients with clonality above 26.8% had endoscopic recurrence. Clonal expansions were more frequent in active smokers than non-smokers at surgery.

Patients were adults with ileal or ileocolonic Crohn's disease needing resection. Per sample, roughly 500 nanograms of biopsy DNA were TCRB immunosequenced. TCRdb's table, derived via immunoSEQ multiplex PCR, lists solely in-frame clones and lacks some. The sample has about 15,000 clones; 80% are singletons. CDR3 size: 15 residues. Germline V lookup: CDR1 SGHAT, CDR2 FQNNGV. The V and J ends lost 6 bases and 4 bases, in that order; junction bases with no gene match: 7. Input material: ileal tissue. This receptor was identified in an adult with Crohn's disease. The V gene is TRBV11-2, the J gene TRBJ1-1, with 11 bases matching TRBD1. CDR3 sequence: CASRWTGGESTEAFF. DNA for the CDR3: TGTGCCAGCAGATGGACAGGGGGCGAGAGCACTGAAGCTTTCTTT.